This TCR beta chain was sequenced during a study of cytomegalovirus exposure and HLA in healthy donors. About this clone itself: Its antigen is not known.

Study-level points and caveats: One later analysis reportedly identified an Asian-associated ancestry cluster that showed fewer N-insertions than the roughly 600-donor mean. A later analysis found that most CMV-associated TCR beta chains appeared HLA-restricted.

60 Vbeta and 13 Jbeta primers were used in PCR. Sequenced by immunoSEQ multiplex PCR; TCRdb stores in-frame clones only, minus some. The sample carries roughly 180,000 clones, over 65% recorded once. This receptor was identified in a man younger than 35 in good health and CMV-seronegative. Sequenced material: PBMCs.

The CDR3 sequence: CASRTLGGSYNEQFF. CDR3 nucleotides: TGTGCCAGTAGAACGTTAGGCGGCTCCTACAATGAGCAGTTCTTC. The V call is TRBV19, the J call TRBJ2-1; D is uncertain. The CDR3 sequence is 15 residues long. Germline CDR1 and CDR2: LNHDA and SQIVND (reference sequence). The V gene lost 6 bases and the J gene lost 0 bases, with 12 bases spanning the gap.